This is a list of T cell receptor beta chains from one sample in a study of metastatic and nonmetastatic thyroid tumors. TCRdb re-called clones from the PCR reads using MiXCR. The profile shows about 41,000 clones, about an eighth of them singletons. Sample: blood. The receptor set was obtained from a female donor with papillary thyroid cancer or a benign thyroid nodule (not recorded which). Some clones in this sample may be carry-over from other donors' samples. CDR3s include the opening cysteine and the closing phenylalanine or tryptophan. D genes are given only for firm matches. Clone size appears in some rows only: once, few, many, or a class for an expanded clone.

V gene	clone size	J gene	D gene	CDR3 DNA	CDR3 protein
TRBV27	.	TRBJ2-7	TRBD2	TGTGCCAGCAGTTACAGCGGGGGGGCGGACGAGCAGTACTTC	CASSYSGGADEQYF
TRBV12-3/TRBV12-4	many	TRBJ2-1	.	TGTGCCAGCAGTTTTGGCGCAATCGGCTCCTACAATGAGCAGTTCTTC	CASSFGAIGSYNEQFF
TRBV15	many	TRBJ2-3	TRBD1	TGTGCCACCAGCAGAGCGGGACAGGGGGCCGCAGATACGCAGTATTTT	CATSRAGQGAADTQYF
TRBV19	many	TRBJ1-4	.	TGTGCCAGTAGCCAGTGGGGGCGCGCAACTAATGAAAAACTGTTTTTT	CASSQWGRATNEKLFF
TRBV6-1	few	TRBJ2-7	.	TGTGCCAGACCCAACACCCCCCTGGGACGATACGAGCAGTACTTC	CARPNTPLGRYEQYF
TRBV7-9	many	TRBJ2-2	.	TGTGCCAGCAGCTTAGTTCACCGACAGGAGAAGAACACCGGGGAGCTGTTTTTT	CASSLVHRQEKNTGELFF
TRBV2	.	TRBJ1-1	TRBD1	TGTGCCAGCAGTGAGGGACAGGGGGCCAACACTGAAGCTTTCTTT	CASSEGQGANTEAFF
TRBV4-3	many	TRBJ1-5	.	TGCGCCAGCAGCCAAGATATTGGGGCGAGCAGTTTCGGGTCCCAGCATTTT	CASSQDIGASSFGSQHF
TRBV27	many	TRBJ2-1	.	TGTGCCAGCAGTTTGACAGGTCCCAGGGGTCAGCAGTTCTTC	CASSLTGPRGQQFF
TRBV7-2	many	TRBJ2-7	.	TGTGCCAGCAGCACCTCGGGACATAGCGCCTACGAGCAGTACTTC	CASSTSGHSAYEQYF
TRBV9	many	TRBJ1-6	.	TGTGCCAGCAGCCAGGGGCAATTTAATTCACCCCTCCACTTT	CASSQGQFNSPLHF
TRBV28	few	TRBJ1-4	TRBD1	TGTGCCAGCGTCCAGACGGGACAGGGACTTGAAAAACTGTTTTTT	CASVQTGQGLEKLFF
TRBV6-5	many	TRBJ2-1	TRBD2	TGTGCCAGCAGTGACTCCGGGACTAGCGGGAGGGGTGTTGAGCAGTTCTTC	CASSDSGTSGRGVEQFF
TRBV4-1	.	TRBJ1-1	.	TGCGCCAGCAGCCATGGACCTAAGTGGGTCGTAATGGAGAGCACTGAAGCATTCTTT	CASSHGPKWVVMESTEAFF